This passage covers 28 T cell receptor beta chains from one sample sequenced in a study of T cells expressing NK-cell markers. Reprocessing the 5' RACE reads, TCRdb reports a single entry for every CDR3 protein and omits DNA. This repertoire includes roughly 430,000 distinct CDR3 sequences. Sequences were obtained from blood T cells: a sorted CD56 or NKG2C T cell subset, CD4+ or CD8+ T cells, or bulk PBMC T cells (not recorded which). These receptors were taken from a woman aged 18 to 75 in good health.

The V and J genes are TRBV20-1 and TRBJ2-5; TCRdb returns TRBD2, unconfirmable since there is no DNA. Germline CDR1 DFQATT, CDR2 SNEGSKA (reference sequence). The CDR3 consists of 16 residues. CDR3 sequence: CSARDPSGGLQETQYF.

The V call is TRBV28, the J call TRBJ2-6; TCRdb gives TRBD1 as the D gene, but with no DNA this cannot be confirmed. The CDR3 loop spans 16 amino acids. CDR1 and CDR2 (germline): MDHEN, SYDVKM. The CDR3 is CASTKLGPFGANVLTF.

V usage is TRBV6-4 and J usage is TRBJ2-1; TCRdb's D gene call, TRBD1, goes unchecked for lack of DNA. Per germline, CDR1 MRHNA and CDR2 SNTAGT. This CDR3 contains 14 residues. The CDR3 reads CASSSGGWGNEQFF.

The chain recombines TRBV27 with TRBJ2-7; the TRBD2 assignment by TCRdb is unverifiable without DNA. Germline CDR1 reads MNHEY; CDR2 reads SMNVEV (reference sequence). The CDR3 consists of 15 residues. This CDR3 is CASIDTSGVSYEQYF.

This chain links TRBV20-1 with TRBJ1-6. The germline CDR1 and CDR2 sequences are DFQATT and SNEGSKA (reference sequence). The CDR3 runs to 15 residues. CDR3 sequence: CSAPTGGSYNSPLHF.

The rearrangement joins TRBV6-5 to TRBJ2-1; the TCRdb D gene call, TRBD2, has no DNA to confirm it. Germline loops: CDR1 MNHEY, CDR2 SVGAGI. The length of the CDR3 is 16 residues. The CDR3 sequence is CASSHTSGRARSEQFF.

The CDR3: CASSWDRTNTEAFF. The gene calls are TRBV5-1 and TRBJ1-1. In germline, CDR1 is SGHRS, CDR2 YFSETQ. This CDR3 comprises 14 residues.

The CDR3 is CASSLLSGGTYNEQFF. The chain joins TRBV6-2 or TRBV6-3 to TRBJ2-1; TCRdb reports TRBD2, a call that lacks DNA to check it against. CDR3 length equals 16 residues. The germline V gene encodes CDR1 MNHEY and CDR2 SVGEGT.

The genes are TRBV4-1 and TRBJ2-1; the D gene TCRdb calls, TRBD1, cannot be checked with no DNA. The CDR3 length is 15 residues. Germline CDR1 reads MGHRA; CDR2 reads YSYEKL. CDR3 in amino acids: CASSQVRLLGVEQFF.

The gene calls are TRBV6-1 and TRBJ2-1; no DNA is available, so the TRBD2 call from TCRdb remains unchecked. CDR1 is MNHNS and CDR2 is SASEGT in the germline V gene. The CDR3 spans 16 residues. The CDR3 is CASGLAEYSSYNEQFF.

The CDR3 sequence: CASSSGAPGRTEAFF. The J gene is TRBJ1-1, the V gene TRBV28; TCRdb gives TRBD1 as the D gene, but with no DNA this cannot be confirmed. Germline V CDR1 and CDR2: MDHEN, SYDVKM. CDR3 length: 15 amino acids. The full variable domain, its missing parts supplied by reference TRBV28 and TRBJ1-1, is DVKVTQSSRYLVKRTGEKVFLECVQDMDHENMFWYRQDPGLGLRLIYFSYDVKMKEKGDIPEGYSVSREKKERFSLILESASTNQTSMYLCASSSGAPGRTEAFFGQGTRLTVV.

The chain uses TRBV20-1 and TRBJ1-5; TCRdb's D call, TRBD1, is unchecked because there is no DNA. The CDR3 contains 14 residues. The germline gives CDR1 DFQATT, CDR2 SNEGSKA (reference sequence). The CDR3 loop is CSAKDRVGNQPQHF.

The CDR3 sequence is CASSYAPQGTPQETQYF. The V and J genes are TRBV6-5 and TRBJ2-5; TCRdb outputs TRBD1, but without DNA this stays unchecked. The germline CDR1 and CDR2 sequences are MNHEY and SVGAGI. The CDR3 loop spans 17 amino acids.

V and J are TRBV18 and TRBJ1-3. Per germline, CDR1 KGHSH and CDR2 LQKENI. There are 16 residues in the CDR3. The CDR3 spells CASSRQMGNSGNTIYF.

The CDR3 is CASSQGTVQFF. The rearrangement joins TRBV7-9 to TRBJ2-1; TCRdb selects TRBD1, and the lack of DNA leaves this call unchecked. Per the germline V gene, CDR1 is SEHNR and CDR2 is FQNEAQ (reference sequence). This CDR3 spans 11 amino acids.

The rearrangement joins TRBV5-1 to TRBJ2-3; TCRdb indicates TRBD1, and absent DNA this call remains unverified. The germline gives CDR1 SGHRS, CDR2 YFSETQ. CDR3 length: 17 residues. CDR3 amino acids: CASSTEGTVIGTDTQYF. The variable domain in full, with the rest retrieved from reference TRBV5-1 and TRBJ2-3, is KAGVTQTPRYLIKTRGQQVTLSCSPISGHRSVSWYQQTPGQGLQFLFEYFSETQRNKGNFPGRFSGRQFSNSRSEMNVSTLELGDSALYLCASSTEGTVIGTDTQYFGPGTRLTVL.

This sequence joins TRBV19 and TRBJ2-1; the D call from TCRdb, TRBD2, cannot be confirmed without DNA. This CDR3 region has 15 residues. The V gene's germline CDR1 is LNHDA and CDR2 SQIVND (reference sequence). CDR3 in amino acids: CASSILGGRANEQFF.

This chain uses TRBV24-1 with TRBJ2-2. CDR3 length: 15 amino acids. Per the germline V gene, CDR1 is KGHDR and CDR2 is SFDVKD. The chain's CDR3 is CATSDSSTNTGELFF.

The chain carries TRBV30 and TRBJ2-1; as DNA is missing, the TRBD1 call by TCRdb cannot be tested. This CDR3 has 14 residues. Germline V gene data show CDR1 as GTSNPN and CDR2 as SVGIG (reference sequence). CDR3 loop: CAWSWGQGIDEQFF.

The rearrangement uses TRBV28 and TRBJ1-1. The CDR3 has 14 residues. Germline V gives CDR1 MDHEN, CDR2 SYDVKM. CDR3 region: CASRGLSKNTEAFF.

The V and J genes are TRBV12-3 or TRBV12-4 and TRBJ2-7. CDR3 length: 13 residues. CDR3: CASSVQFQYEQYF.

The chain links TRBV12-3 or TRBV12-4 to TRBJ2-2; TCRdb reports TRBD1, a call that lacks DNA to check it against. The CDR3 spans 15 residues. The CDR3 protein is CASRPGQVYTGELFF.

V is TRBV19 and J is TRBJ2-1. The CDR3 runs to 13 residues. CDR1 and CDR2 (germline): LNHDA, SQIVND (reference sequence). The CDR3 spells CASTIGLHNEQFF. Using reference TRBV19 and TRBJ2-1 for the parts outside the CDR3, the full variable domain is DGGITQSPKYLFRKEGQNVTLSCEQNLNHDAMYWYRQDPGQGLRLIYYSQIVNDFQKGDIAEGYSVSREKKESFPLTVTSAQKNPTAFYLCASTIGLHNEQFFGPGTRLTVL.

The chain carries TRBV7-9 and TRBJ1-1. CDR1 SEHNR and CDR2 FQNEAQ come from the germline V gene (reference sequence). CDR3 size: 11 residues. CDR3: CASRSFTEAFF.

The J gene is TRBJ2-7, the V gene TRBV7-2; TCRdb designates TRBD2, a call that cannot be tested without DNA. Germline CDR1 and CDR2: SGHTA and FQGNSA. CDR3 length equals 13 residues. CDR3 protein: CASSQSAGYEQYF.

This sequence joins TRBV6-1 and TRBJ1-5; TCRdb calls TRBD1, which cannot be checked without DNA. The CDR3 runs 15 residues. Germline assignment: CDR1 MNHNS and CDR2 SASEGT. The CDR3 region is CASRPQGESNQPQHF.

The rearrangement joins TRBV28 to TRBJ2-3; without DNA, the TCRdb call of TRBD1 cannot be checked. This CDR3 spans 14 amino acids. Looked up from germline, CDR1 is MDHEN and CDR2 is SYDVKM. This CDR3 is CASTGSLRWDTQYF.

The rearrangement links TRBV20-1 to TRBJ1-1. In germline, CDR1 is DFQATT, CDR2 SNEGSKA (reference sequence). This CDR3 region has 14 residues. The CDR3 loop reads CSAAFKTGPTEAFF.